This T cell receptor (beta chain) is drawn from a study of blood T cell repertoires in COVID-19. Looking at the study overall: PBMCs, B-cell-depleted T cells, or T cells provided the cDNA or gDNA that made up the material.

The V gene's germline CDR1 is SGHDT and CDR2 YYEEEE. The CDR3 runs 14 residues. V trimming: 3 bases; J trimming: 7 bases; junction bases outside the gene matches: 7. Using immunoSEQ multiplex PCR, the repertoire was profiled, and TCRdb retains in-frame clones only, with some absent. Of 300,000 to 400,000 clones in the sample, around 82% were seen once. The clonotype was recovered from a man aged 30 to 39 with active or convalescent COVID-19. J is TRBJ1-2 and V is TRBV5-6; 9 bases agree with TRBD1. Material for sequencing was peripheral blood. The CDR3 reads CASSYPGQGSGYTF. The CDR3 DNA reads TGTGCCAGCAGCTATCCGGGACAGGGATCTGGCTACACCTTC.